Below are 28 T cell receptor beta chains sequenced from a single sample in a study of shared clonotypes between healthy human individuals. Profiling relied on immunoSEQ multiplex PCR, and the TCRdb table lists in-frame clones only, not all of them. The sample holds some 1.4 million clones, around 97% seen once. The sample comprised naive CD4+ T cells sorted from blood. Subset indicated: CD45RA+ positively selected. These receptors came from a man aged 30 to 45 in good health.

This clone has a single count. The rearrangement uses TRBV2 and TRBJ2-5; D remains unclear. This CDR3 spans 13 amino acids. CDR1 and CDR2 (germline): SNHLY, FYNNEI. With 1 base removed from V and 5 bases from J, the gap between germline ends came to 8 bases. The CDR3: CASSEVFIETQYF. CDR3 in DNA: TGTGCCAGCAGTGAAGTTTTTATTGAGACCCAGTACTTC.

This chain uses TRBV2 with TRBJ1-3, with D perhaps matching TRBD1 (6 bases). Trimming left V 3 bases short and J 3 bases short, with 15 bases between. The germline CDR1 and CDR2 sequences are SNHLY and FYNNEI. CDR3 size: 16 residues. CDR3 region: CASSDGQGQGGNTIYF. Here the CDR3 DNA reads TGTGCCAGCAGTGATGGGCAGGGGCAGGGTGGAAACACCATATATTTT.

The rearrangement joins TRBV27 to TRBJ2-7; D is possibly TRBD1 (6 bases). Trimming pared 7 bases from V and 2 bases from J, leaving 18 bases between. This CDR3 contains 15 residues. Looked up from germline, CDR1 is MNHEY and CDR2 is SMNVEV (reference sequence). CDR3 loop: CASNPRGTVPYEQYF. The CDR3 nucleotides are TGTGCCAGCAACCCCAGGGGTACTGTGCCCTACGAGCAGTACTTC.

The J gene is TRBJ2-2, the V gene TRBV11-2, with 7 bases matching TRBD2. Per germline, CDR1 SGHAT and CDR2 FQNNGV. This CDR3 contains 16 residues. V lost 10 bases, J lost 0 bases, and 11 bases stayed unmatched. The CDR3 region has the DNA TGTGCCACCCGGTGGGGAGCGGGGACGAACACCGGGGAGCTGTTTTTT. Its protein product is CATRWGAGTNTGELFF.

The V and J genes are TRBV2 and TRBJ1-1; maybe TRBD1 (5 bases). Germline lookup yields CDR1 SNHLY and CDR2 FYNNEI. With 7 bases removed from V and 2 bases from J, the gap between germline ends came to 17 bases. CDR3 size: 15 residues. The CDR3 nucleotides read TGTGCCAGCACCGGGCCAGGGTTCGAAAACACTGAAGCTTTCTTT. Translation: CASTGPGFENTEAFF.

The chain has TRBV6-1 and TRBJ2-1; no definite D call. Trimming took off 0 bases at V and 4 bases at J, with 10 bases between the two ends. The CDR3 consists of 15 residues. The germline gives CDR1 MNHNS, CDR2 SASEGT. DNA for the CDR3: TGTGCCAGCAGTGAAGCGGGCTATAGATACAATGAGCAGTTCTTC. Translating it yields CASSEAGYRYNEQFF.

The V call is TRBV2, the J call TRBJ1-2, with TRBD1 as a possible D gene (5 bases). From germline, CDR1 is SNHLY and CDR2 FYNNEI. The CDR3 totals 15 residues. V lost 1 base and J lost 4, with 13 bases in between. CDR3 amino acids: CASSEEPRVGYGYTF. The CDR3 bases are TGTGCCAGCAGTGAAGAGCCCAGGGTGGGCTATGGCTACACCTTC.

This clone was detected only once. In the same sample, other DNA sequences code for this CDR3. The gene calls are TRBV18 and TRBJ1-1; D call uncertain. Per germline, CDR1 KGHSH and CDR2 LQKENI. V lost 3 bases and J 1 base, leaving 6 bases between the germline ends. This CDR3 is built from 13 residues. The CDR3 here is CASSPVRNTEAFF. CDR3 sequence (DNA): TGTGCCAGCTCACCTGTAAGGAACACTGAAGCTTTCTTT.

The CDR3, as DNA: TGTGCCAGCAGCTTGCCGGGAGACAACCTAGAGACCCAGTACTTC. This translates into CASSLPGDNLETQYF. The chain combines TRBV5-8 with TRBJ2-5; D possibly corresponds to TRBD2 (6 bases). V lost 1 base to trimming and J lost 4 bases, with 14 bases between them. The CDR3 has 15 amino acids. Germline CDR1 reads SGHTS; CDR2 reads YDEGEE.

This chain connects TRBV5-6 to TRBJ2-1; D gene unclear. The CDR3 sequence is 17 residues long. Trimming took off 4 bases at V and 1 base at J, with 18 bases between the two ends. Germline CDR1 is SGHDT and CDR2 is YYEEEE. The CDR3 sequence: CASSPKVLLESYNEQFF. CDR3 DNA: TGTGCCAGCAGCCCAAAGGTACTTCTCGAATCCTACAATGAGCAGTTCTTC.

This rearrangement joins TRBV28 to TRBJ1-1; D gene uncertain. Trimming shortened V by 2 bases and J by 4 bases, and 8 bases separated the two germline ends. The germline CDR1 and CDR2 sequences are MDHEN and SYDVKM. The CDR3 spans 13 residues. For the CDR3, the DNA is TGTGCCAGCAGTTTAGTGGGTTTCACTGAAGCTTTCTTT. It specifies CASSLVGFTEAFF.

This chain joins TRBV18 and TRBJ1-1; D ambiguous. Per germline, CDR1 KGHSH and CDR2 LQKENI. The CDR3 has 18 residues. The V and J ends lost 4 bases and 0 bases respectively, with 21 bases between them. As DNA, the CDR3 is TGTGCCAGCTCACTAGAGGCGAGATGGGCCCTCATGAACACTGAAGCTTTCTTT. This translates into CASSLEARWALMNTEAFF.

The chain combines TRBV6-5 with TRBJ2-2; D tentatively fits TRBD1 or TRBD2 (5 bases each). The germline V gene has CDR1 MNHEY and CDR2 SVGAGI. V lost 5 bases, J lost 6 bases, and 10 bases lay in between. The CDR3 has 13 residues. CDR3 DNA sequence: TGTGCCAGCAGTAACCAGGGAGCCGGGGAGCTGTTTTTT. Protein sequence: CASSNQGAGELFF.

This chain connects TRBV18 to TRBJ2-1; D perhaps matches TRBD1 (5 bases). This CDR3 contains 13 residues. Germline V gene data show CDR1 as KGHSH and CDR2 as LQKENI. V lost 3 bases to trimming and J lost 6 bases, with 9 bases between them. The CDR3 reads CASSPGQANEQFF. CDR3 DNA sequence: TGTGCCAGCTCACCGGGGCAGGCCAATGAGCAGTTCTTC.

Of note for this clone: The same CDR3 arises from other DNA sequences in this sample as well. The chain uses TRBV5-6 and TRBJ1-5; no reliable D call. V dropped 4 bases and J dropped 10 bases, with 12 bases sitting between them. Germline V CDR1 and CDR2: SGHDT, YYEEEE. The CDR3 sequence is 12 residues long. The CDR3 reads CASSLDRGPQHF. The CDR3 region has the DNA TGTGCCAGCAGCCTTGACCGAGGACCCCAGCATTTT.

This sequence joins TRBV25-1 and TRBJ2-7; 7 bases are a match to TRBD1. The CDR3 length is 17 residues. J gave up 3 bases and V 1 base, and 12 bases lay outside the gene matches. Germline V gives CDR1 MGHDK, CDR2 SYGVNS. In DNA form, the CDR3 reads TGTGCCAGCAGTGAATTCATTATAGGAGCAGGGGGCTACGAGCAGTACTTC. Its protein product is CASSEFIIGAGGYEQYF.

The CDR3 loop reads CASSLVGQGAQYF. The CDR3, as DNA: TGCGCCAGCAGCTTGGTGGGACAGGGGGCCCAGTACTTC. The genes are TRBV5-1 and TRBJ2-5; 11 bases line up with TRBD1. Trimming removed 0 bases from V and 9 bases from J; junction bases left unmatched: 1. CDR1 is SGHRS and CDR2 is YFSETQ in the germline V gene. There are 13 residues in the CDR3.

The chain is built from TRBV9 and TRBJ2-3, with 11 nucleotides matching TRBD2. Per germline, CDR1 SGDLS and CDR2 YYNGEE. V shed 1 base, J shed 3 bases, and the junction held 10 bases outside the gene matches. This CDR3 contains 18 residues. CDR3 bases: TGTGCCAGCAGCGTATCCGGTATACTAGCGGGAGTAACAGATACGCAGTATTTT. Translation: CASSVSGILAGVTDTQYF.

The chain couples TRBV13 to TRBJ1-2; D is possibly TRBD1 (6 bases). This CDR3 comprises 14 residues. Per the germline V gene, CDR1 is PRHDT and CDR2 is FYEKMQ (reference sequence). With 0 bases removed from V and 7 bases from J, the gap between germline ends came to 12 bases. This chain's CDR3 is CASSLGQGSVGYTF. The CDR3 bases are TGTGCCAGCAGCTTAGGTCAGGGGAGCGTTGGCTACACCTTC. Full variable domain (rest looked up from reference TRBV13 and TRBJ1-2): AAGVIQSPRHLIKEKRETATLKCYPIPRHDTVYWYQQGPGQDPQFLISFYEKMQSDKGSIPDRFSAQQFSDYHSELNMSSLELGDSALYFCASSLGQGSVGYTFGSGTRLTVV.

The chain carries TRBV18 and TRBJ2-2; 12 bases map to TRBD2. After removal of 3 bases from V and 4 bases from J, the junction contained 0 bases not matched to a gene. CDR3 length: 15 residues. Germline V gene lookup returns CDR1 KGHSH and CDR2 LQKENI. As DNA, the CDR3 is TGTGCCAGCTCACCGACTAGCGGGAGCACCGGGGAGCTGTTTTTT. It encodes CASSPTSGSTGELFF. Supplemented by reference TRBV18 and TRBJ2-2, the full variable domain reads NAGVMQNPRHLVRRRGQEARLRCSPMKGHSHVYWYRQLPEEGLKFMVYLQKENIIDESGMPKERFSAEFPKEGPSILRIQQVVRGDSAAYFCASSPTSGSTGELFFGEGSRLTVL.

This chain connects TRBV12-5 to TRBJ2-3; perhaps TRBD2 as D (5 bases). V lost 6 bases, J lost 0 bases, and 16 bases lay in between. Germline CDR1 reads LGHNT; CDR2 reads FRNRAP. This CDR3 region has 16 residues. CDR3: CASGRGLERSTDTQYF. The CDR3 DNA sequence: TGTGCTAGTGGGCGAGGGTTAGAACGTAGCACAGATACGCAGTATTTT.

The V call is TRBV19, the J call TRBJ1-5; D unresolved. This CDR3 has 13 residues. V was trimmed by 3 bases and J by 4 bases, leaving 7 bases between them. CDR1 is LNHDA, CDR2 SQIVND, per germline (reference sequence). DNA of the CDR3: TGTGCCAGTAGTATCCATGAGAATCAGCCCCAGCATTTT. Translation: CASSIHENQPQHF.

V gene TRBV5-4 combines with J gene TRBJ1-2, with D unclear. This CDR3 is 13 amino acids long. CDR1 is SGHNT and CDR2 is YYREEE in the germline V gene (reference sequence). Between the trimmed V and J ends, which lost 0 bases and 10 bases, there was a span of 13 bases. CDR3: CASSLDGLTAYTF. CDR3 nucleotide sequence: TGTGCCAGCAGCTTGGACGGTCTAACTGCCTACACCTTC.

The chain combines TRBV7-2 with TRBJ2-2; 7 bases are shared with TRBD2. The germline V gene has CDR1 SGHTA and CDR2 FQGNSA. The CDR3 has 18 amino acids. Germline trimming cut 5 bases from V and 2 bases from J; bases unmatched to any gene: 14. CDR3: CASSKNAPGLTNTGELFF. For the CDR3, the DNA is TGTGCCAGCAGCAAAAACGCCCCGGGACTAACAAACACCGGGGAGCTGTTTTTT.

The V gene is TRBV2, the J gene TRBJ2-7; possible D gene TRBD1, 6 bases. This CDR3 spans 14 amino acids. The V gene lost 7 bases and the J gene lost 6 bases, with 19 bases spanning the gap. Germline V gene data show CDR1 as SNHLY and CDR2 as FYNNEI. CDR3 region: CASKPLLQGSEQYF. In nucleotides, the CDR3 is TGTGCCAGCAAGCCACTTCTACAGGGAAGCGAGCAGTACTTC.

The V call is TRBV5-1, the J call TRBJ2-1, with D tentatively TRBD1 (6 bases). The CDR3 loop spans 13 amino acids. With 0 bases removed from V and 9 bases from J, the gap between germline ends came to 10 bases. Looked up from germline, CDR1 is SGHRS and CDR2 is YFSETQ. The CDR3 loop reads CASSLVQGREQFF. CDR3 DNA sequence: TGCGCCAGCAGCTTGGTACAGGGACGTGAGCAGTTCTTC.

V is TRBV9 and J is TRBJ1-2; D is possibly TRBD1 (6 bases). CDR1 and CDR2 from the germline V gene are SGDLS and YYNGEE. The CDR3 runs to 17 residues. V lost 4 bases, J lost 4 bases, and 23 bases lay in between. CDR3 loop: CASSHGDTDRHLYGYTF. For the CDR3, the DNA is TGTGCCAGCAGCCACGGCGACACCGACAGGCACCTCTATGGCTACACCTTC.

The genes are TRBV4-1 and TRBJ2-1; possible D gene TRBD1, 8 bases. Germline assignment: CDR1 MGHRA and CDR2 YSYEKL. V was clipped by 1 base and J by 2 bases, with 12 bases between them. The CDR3 has 16 amino acids. The DNA of the CDR3 is TGCGCCAGCAGCCAAGGAACAGGGGGGGCCTACAATGAGCAGTTCTTC. The encoded protein is CASSQGTGGAYNEQFF.